This is a list of T cell receptor beta chains from one sample in a study of blood T cell repertoires in COVID-19. Generated by immunoSEQ multiplex PCR, the TCRdb table keeps only in-frame clones and is missing some. The table shows roughly 200,000 clones, with about 83% occurring only once. Sample: peripheral blood. The receptors derive from a woman aged 18-29 years who had recovered from COVID-19. The conserved cysteine and the conserved F or W are not part of the CDR3 here. Fields, in order: J gene, V gene, clone size, CDR3 protein. For some rows the clone size is stated as once, few or many, or as a class when expanded; others skip it.

TRBJ2-2 TRBV11-2 NA ASSLGLAGRTGELF
TRBJ2-1 TRBV27 NA ASSRGIGEQF
TRBJ1-1 TRBV7-9 NA ASSGIRGEAF
TRBJ2-1 TRBV4-1 few ASSQEGLSNNEQF
TRBJ1-4 TRBV4-3 NA ASSPDGTTNEKLF
TRBJ2-1 TRBV11-2 once ASSPYNEQF
TRBJ1-3 TRBV2 NA ASRRSPLRGLSGNTIY
TRBJ1-2 TRBV27 once ASTIGGATNYGYT
TRBJ1-1 TRBV13 NA ASSTRPGRDTEAF
TRBJ1-2 TRBV7-2 many ASSFTGVGDYGYT
TRBJ2-5 TRBV28 NA ASSLASGSSSY
TRBJ1-5 TRBV2 NA ASSEARGLYSNQPQH
TRBJ1-2 TRBV4-2 NA ASSPVGDRANYGYT
TRBJ2-7 TRBV19 once ASSILDRTYEQY
TRBJ1-2 TRBV6-4 NA ASAKKGTGGGYYGYT
TRBJ2-1 TRBV11-2 NA ASSPTRSSYNEQF
TRBJ2-1 TRBV5-1 NA ASSERENEQF
TRBJ2-3 TRBV24-1 NA ATSDWQGATDTQY
TRBJ2-1 TRBV6-2/TRBV6-3 NA ASSYSQGNSEQF
TRBJ1-5 TRBV7-9 NA ASSSRQTNQPQH
TRBJ1-3 TRBV18 NA ASSPKSGRAGNTIY
TRBJ1-2 TRBV5-1 NA ASSLAAALIYGYT
TRBJ2-7 TRBV10-3 few AISGESYEQY
TRBJ2-1 TRBV29-1 NA SVEPGIDNEQF
TRBJ1-1 TRBV19 few ASRDTTGNWLVSEAF
TRBJ1-1 TRBV9 NA ASSVAGETEAF
TRBJ1-5 TRBV4-3 NA ASSQDYTGSNQPQH
TRBJ1-1 TRBV20-1 NA SARYTTEAF
TRBJ2-2 TRBV6-6 NA ASSSKTGYTGELF
TRBJ1-5 TRBV3-1/TRBV3-2 NA ASSPPGLNSNQPQH
TRBJ2-2 TRBV24-1 NA ATSGGRANTGELF
TRBJ2-7 TRBV24-1 few ATSDSRDRSKEQY
TRBJ2-7 TRBV25-1 NA ASGIRGSYEQY
TRBJ2-2 TRBV24-1 NA ATSDLQYRAVAGELF
TRBJ1-2 TRBV18 NA ASSQQRQGDYGYT
TRBJ2-3 TRBV5-1 NA ASSLVVADTDTQY
TRBJ1-1 TRBV7-3 NA ASSPAGRPPNTEAF
TRBJ2-3 TRBV5-1 once ASRPGLYTDTQY
TRBJ2-4 TRBV7-2 NA ASSPGFGTFNIQY
TRBJ2-5 TRBV9 NA ASSPRLAGVGETQY
TRBJ2-2 TRBV27 once ASRLAGGGRELF
TRBJ2-2 TRBV7-6 NA ASSLTGLF
TRBJ2-1 TRBV21-1 NA ASSYSKLAGTSNEQF
TRBJ1-2 TRBV30 NA AWALSGSYGYT
TRBJ2-3 TRBV19 NA ASTKTSGITDTQY